This T cell receptor beta chain emerged from a study of T cells in Graves' hyperthyroidism and ophthalmopathy. Findings of the study overall: Appearing also in blood were most of the thyroid clonotypes expanded above 0.001.

The investigators amplified TCR beta CDR3 regions from RNA transcripts. RT-PCR in the first round (using the HTBI primer set) targeted the TCR CDR3. TCRdb called the multiplex PCR reads again in MiXCR, with one record for every CDR3 protein. Altogether 250,000 to 300,000 distinct CDR3 sequences are present, approximately 15% being singletons, with the ten largest covering roughly 8.2%. As concerns this clonotype: Its antigen remains unknown. A much larger clone sits a single nucleotide away, making a read error possible.

V dropped 1 base and J dropped 4 bases, with 19 bases sitting between them. Germline-derived CDR1 and CDR2 are SGHDN and FVKESK. The length of the CDR3 is 17 residues. The V and J genes are TRBV14 and TRBJ1-1; no reliable D call. The TCR originated in a middle-aged woman with Graves' hyperthyroidism. Sequencing was done on a sample of blood. CDR3 protein: CASSQAFPGLSSTEAFF. CDR3 coding DNA: TGTGCCAGCAGCCAAGCGTTCCCTGGATTGTCTAGCACTGAAGCTTTCTTT.